This T cell receptor (beta chain) is from a study of T-cell memory formation after mild COVID-19. This clonotype was seen only a few times. Its specificity is not known. Study observations and caveats: There were some responding clones in pre-infection memory, which suggested that cross-reactive memory had joined. Contracting CD4+ clones were located mainly in CM and EM, and CD8+ clones in EMRA.

Germline CDR1 SGHKS, CDR2 YYEKEE (reference sequence). Unmatched junction bases numbered 8, after V lost 0 bases and J lost 7 bases. The CDR3 is 15 amino acids. With constant-segment primers, 5'RACE yielded cDNA libraries of TCR alpha and TCR beta that carried sample barcodes and UMIs. TCRdb used MiXCR to reprocess the 5' RACE reads, holding one entry per CDR3 protein. The data show fewer than 140,000 distinct CDR3 sequences, with about 15% seen just once and 28% held by the top ten. The receptor comes from an adult woman who had mild COVID-19 (a few samples of this study predate the infection). Cell type and time point are not known. The genes are TRBV5-5 and TRBJ2-7; 9 bases fit TRBD1. The specimen was PBMCs or a T cell subset sorted from them (not recorded which). CDR3 residues: CASSLGETGGGEQYF. The CDR3 DNA reads as TGTGCCAGCAGCTTGGGAGAGACAGGGGGGGGTGAGCAGTACTTC.